These 26 T cell receptor beta chains share one sample of origin, sequenced in a study of cytomegalovirus exposure and HLA in healthy donors. This PCR relied on a set of 60 Vbeta primers and 13 Jbeta primers. Repertoires were generated with immunoSEQ multiplex PCR, while TCRdb's copy carries only in-frame clones and drops some. This sample has about 150,000 clones, with around 78% found just once. What was sequenced was PBMCs. The receptors come from a female donor in good health and CMV-seropositive.

In the case of this clone: This CDR3 is also generated by other DNA sequences in the sample. This chain connects TRBV9 to TRBJ1-2, with D unresolved. Germline values: CDR1 SGDLS, CDR2 YYNGEE. The CDR3 totals 14 residues. Between the trimmed V and J ends, which lost 0 bases and 2 bases, there was a span of 8 bases. CDR3 residues: CASSVGRGNYGYTF. The CDR3 nucleotides are TGTGCCAGCAGCGTAGGTAGAGGAAACTATGGCTACACCTTC.

The gene calls are TRBV29-1 and TRBJ2-5; 11 bases line up with TRBD2. Near its end, the DNA agrees better with TRBJ2-7, so the J call may be wrong. The CDR3 has 14 residues. Germline CDR1 SQVTM, CDR2 ANQGSEA. The CDR3 DNA reads as TGCAGCGTAGAGACTAGCGGGATAACCTACGAGCAGTACTTC. It translates to CSVETSGITYEQYF.

This sequence joins TRBV27 and TRBJ2-7, with TRBD1 matching 10 bases. The germline CDR1 and CDR2 sequences are MNHEY and SMNVEV (reference sequence). The J segment lost 4 bases and the V segment lost 6 bases, leaving 0 bases of the junction unmatched. The CDR3 has 12 amino acids. The CDR3 DNA reads TGTGCCAGCAGGGGACAGGGGTACGAGCAGTACTTC. Its translation is CASRGQGYEQYF.

This rearrangement joins TRBV2 to TRBJ2-2; 9 bases are a match to TRBD1. From germline, CDR1 is SNHLY and CDR2 FYNNEI. The J segment lost 1 base and the V segment lost 6 bases, leaving 6 bases of the junction unmatched. The CDR3 is made up of 16 amino acids. DNA for the CDR3: TGTGCCAGCAGGGATGGGACAGGGCTGAACACCGGGGAGCTGTTTTTT. Translated: CASRDGTGLNTGELFF.

The rearrangement uses TRBV2 and TRBJ2-3, with D perhaps TRBD2 (5 bases). The length of the CDR3 is 14 residues. V lost 2 bases, J lost 1 base, and 7 bases lay in between. In germline, CDR1 is SNHLY, CDR2 FYNNEI. CDR3: CASSELRGTDTQYF. The CDR3 bases are TGTGCCAGCAGTGAATTGAGGGGCACAGATACGCAGTATTTT.

This chain links TRBV29-1 with TRBJ2-7; 9 bases fit TRBD2. Germline lookup yields CDR1 SQVTM and CDR2 ANQGSEA. The CDR3 is 16 residues long. J was trimmed by 2 bases and V by 4 bases; bases with no gene match: 12. Written as DNA, the CDR3 is TGCAGCGTTGTAGCGGGAGTCTTCCTGCTGACCTACGAGCAGTACTTC. Its translation: CSVVAGVFLLTYEQYF.

The count of this clone is one. The J gene is TRBJ2-7, the V gene TRBV5-1; D uncertain. The CDR3 extends over 13 amino acids. Trimming took off 4 bases at V and 6 bases at J, with 14 bases between the two ends. In germline, CDR1 is SGHRS, CDR2 YFSETQ. The CDR3 sequence is CASSPSPEFEQYF. In nucleotides, the CDR3 is TGCGCCAGCAGCCCGAGTCCGGAGTTCGAGCAGTACTTC.

The chain recombines TRBV4-1 with TRBJ1-2; 8 bases are a match to TRBD1. J was trimmed by 5 bases and V by 2 bases; bases with no gene match: 7. This CDR3 comprises 15 residues. Germline V gene lookup returns CDR1 MGHRA and CDR2 YSYEKL. The CDR3 bases are TGCGCCAGCAGCCAATCCTCGGACAGGGAGTATGGCTACACCTTC. Its translation is CASSQSSDREYGYTF.

This chain connects TRBV18 to TRBJ2-1; 10 bases match TRBD1. The CDR3 is made up of 15 amino acids. J was trimmed by 9 bases and V by 4 bases; bases with no gene match: 9. Germline loops: CDR1 KGHSH, CDR2 LQKENI. DNA of the CDR3: TGTGCCAGCTCACTGCCGGGACAGGGGATGGGTGAGCAGTTCTTC. It is translated as CASSLPGQGMGEQFF.

The chain links TRBV6-5 to TRBJ2-7; TRBD2 agrees at 9 bases. The CDR3 length is 15 residues. Germline CDR1 and CDR2: MNHEY and SVGAGI. Trimming cost V 6 bases and J 0 bases; bases outside gene matches: 6. CDR3 nucleotides: TGTGCCAGCAGGCCGAGCGGGAGGCCCTCCTACGAGCAGTACTTC. As protein: CASRPSGRPSYEQYF.

CDR3 region: CAISGRQGSSYEQYF. CDR3 DNA: TGTGCCATCAGTGGTCGACAGGGAAGCTCCTACGAGCAGTACTTC. The chain has TRBV10-3 and TRBJ2-7; TRBD1 agrees at 7 bases. This CDR3 has 15 residues. Germline CDR1 and CDR2: ENHRY and SYGVKD. V was pared by 4 bases and J by 0 bases, with 6 bases of the junction left unmatched.

J is TRBJ1-2 and V is TRBV29-1; D perhaps matches TRBD1 (6 bases). The CDR3 has 11 residues. Per the germline V gene, CDR1 is SQVTM and CDR2 is ANQGSEA. V shed 3 bases and J shed 5 bases, with 7 bases lying between them. The DNA of the CDR3 is TGCAGCGTTGATCAGGGGTATGGCTACACCTTC. Translating gives CSVDQGYGYTF.

V usage is TRBV5-1 and J usage is TRBJ1-1, with D unresolved. Germline CDR1 SGHRS, CDR2 YFSETQ. The CDR3 has 15 residues. Trimming took 4 bases from V and 0 from J, leaving 13 bases between them. CDR3 in amino acids: CASSRGEDMNTEAFF. CDR3 sequence (DNA): TGCGCCAGCAGCCGGGGAGAAGACATGAACACTGAAGCTTTCTTT. Using reference TRBV5-1 and TRBJ1-1 for the parts outside the CDR3, the full variable domain is KAGVTQTPRYLIKTRGQQVTLSCSPISGHRSVSWYQQTPGQGLQFLFEYFSETQRNKGNFPGRFSGRQFSNSRSEMNVSTLELGDSALYLCASSRGEDMNTEAFFGQGTRLTVV.

Here the CDR3 reads CASSSNREFGGNTIYF. The DNA for the CDR3 is TGCGCCAGCAGTTCTAATAGGGAGTTTGGTGGAAACACCATATATTTT. This chain joins TRBV4-1 and TRBJ1-3; D is ambiguous. This CDR3 region has 16 residues. The germline gives CDR1 MGHRA, CDR2 YSYEKL. Trimming shortened V by 6 bases and J by 3 bases, and 18 bases separated the two germline ends.

CDR3 protein: CASLAGITDTQYF. The CDR3 nucleotides read TGTGCCAGTCTAGCGGGCATCACCGATACGCAGTATTTT. The chain recombines TRBV6-5 with TRBJ2-3; 8 bases fit TRBD2. The V gene's germline CDR1 is MNHEY and CDR2 SVGAGI. J gave up 6 bases and V 9 bases, and 8 bases lay outside the gene matches. CDR3 length: 13 residues.

This clone was recorded only once. The rearrangement links TRBV28 to TRBJ2-7; 12 positions agree with TRBD1. The CDR3 runs 17 residues. With V trimmed by 6 bases and J by 4 bases, 13 bases remained unmatched. Looked up from germline, CDR1 is MDHEN and CDR2 is SYDVKM. CDR3 bases: TGTGCCAGCAGCTTTTGGGGGACAGGGGGCTCAGTGTACGAGCAGTACTTC. This gives the protein CASSFWGTGGSVYEQYF.

This chain joins TRBV5-1 and TRBJ2-5; 8 bases agree with TRBD1. Gene TRBJ2-7 matches the end of the DNA better, so the J call may be wrong. The germline V gene has CDR1 SGHRS and CDR2 YFSETQ. CDR3 size: 14 residues. The DNA for the CDR3 is TGCGCCAGCAGCAGTGTAGCCAGGGGGCACGAGCAGTACTTC. As protein: CASSSVARGHEQYF.

The rearrangement links TRBV29-1 to TRBJ2-1; 11 nucleotides line up with TRBD1. Germline V gene data show CDR1 as SQVTM and CDR2 as ANQGSEA. Germline trimming cut 5 bases from V and 7 bases from J; bases unmatched to any gene: 7. The CDR3 covers 14 residues. The CDR3 nucleotides read TGCAGCGTTCGTCCCGGGACAGGGGGGAATGAGCAGTTCTTC. Its protein is CSVRPGTGGNEQFF.

The chain carries TRBV5-1 and TRBJ2-3, with 10 nucleotides matching TRBD1. The CDR3 is 15 amino acids. V shed 2 bases and J 3 bases; nucleotides not matched to a gene: 3. Germline CDR1 and CDR2: SGHRS and YFSETQ. CDR3 region: CASSFGQGGTDTQYF. The CDR3 DNA reads as TGCGCCAGCAGCTTCGGACAGGGGGGGACAGATACGCAGTATTTT.

The J gene is TRBJ1-1, the V gene TRBV10-2; D may be TRBD1 (6 bases). CDR1 is WSHSY and CDR2 is SAAADI in the germline V gene. The CDR3 loop spans 14 amino acids. V was cut by 6 bases and J by 1 base, with 12 bases left in between. The CDR3 spells CASRTLTGNTEAFF. DNA of the CDR3: TGCGCCAGCAGAACATTGACAGGGAACACTGAAGCTTTCTTT.

This rearrangement joins TRBV5-1 to TRBJ2-5; TRBD1 aligns across 8 bases. J gave up 5 bases and V 0 bases, and 9 bases lay outside the gene matches. The CDR3 has 16 amino acids. Looked up from germline, CDR1 is SGHRS and CDR2 is YFSETQ. DNA for the CDR3: TGCGCCAGCAGCTTGGATGGCAGGGGGCTTCAGGAGACCCAGTACTTC. Translating gives CASSLDGRGLQETQYF.

This chain uses TRBV25-1 with TRBJ2-7; a possible D gene is TRBD1 (6 bases). V dropped 4 bases and J dropped 2 bases, with 21 bases sitting between them. The CDR3 runs 17 residues. Germline CDR1 and CDR2: MGHDK and SYGVNS. The CDR3 nucleotides are TGTGCCAGCAGTGCCCCCCAAACGGCAGGGGCGGCCTACGAGCAGTACTTC. Its protein is CASSAPQTAGAAYEQYF.

CDR3 loop: CATSRDHRGTEAFF. CDR3 sequence (DNA): TGTGCCACCAGCAGAGATCATAGGGGTACTGAAGCTTTCTTT. This chain connects TRBV15 to TRBJ1-1, with D possibly TRBD1 on 5 matching bases. Trimming removed 0 bases from V and 5 bases from J, with 10 bases in between. Germline V CDR1 and CDR2: LNHNV, YYDKDF (reference sequence). The length of the CDR3 is 14 residues.

Here the CDR3 reads CASSLRQRLNTEAFF. DNA for the CDR3: TGTGCCAGCAGCCTAAGACAGCGACTGAACACTGAAGCTTTCTTT. This sequence joins TRBV14 and TRBJ1-1; TRBD1 might be the D (5 bases). This CDR3 has 15 residues. Trimming cost V 4 bases and J 0 bases, with 12 bases left between them. Germline-derived CDR1 and CDR2 are SGHDN and FVKESK.

The chain recombines TRBV15 with TRBJ1-5; unclear D gene. Germline loops: CDR1 LNHNV, CDR2 YYDKDF (reference sequence). Trimming shortened V by 5 bases and J by 4 bases, and 12 bases separated the two germline ends. CDR3 length: 14 amino acids. Here the CDR3 DNA reads TGTGCCACCAGCCAATACTCAGGTAATCAGCCCCAGCATTTT. Protein sequence: CATSQYSGNQPQHF. Based on the CDR3 plus reference TRBV15 and TRBJ1-5, the full variable domain is DAMVIQNPRYQVTQFGKPVTLSCSQTLNHNVMYWYQQKSSQAPKLLFHYYDKDFNNEADTPDNFQSRRPNTSFCFLDIRSPGLGDTAMYLCATSQYSGNQPQHFGDGTRLSIL.

This clone appeared once. Other DNA sequences within the sample encode an identical CDR3. The chain is built from TRBV10-3 and TRBJ2-3; the D is unclear. This CDR3 comprises 14 residues. V lost 2 bases and J lost 4, with 10 bases in between. Germline loops: CDR1 ENHRY, CDR2 SYGVKD. In DNA, the CDR3 is TGTGCCATCAGTGAGGTAGCCGGCGCAGATACGCAGTATTTT. Its protein is CAISEVAGADTQYF.